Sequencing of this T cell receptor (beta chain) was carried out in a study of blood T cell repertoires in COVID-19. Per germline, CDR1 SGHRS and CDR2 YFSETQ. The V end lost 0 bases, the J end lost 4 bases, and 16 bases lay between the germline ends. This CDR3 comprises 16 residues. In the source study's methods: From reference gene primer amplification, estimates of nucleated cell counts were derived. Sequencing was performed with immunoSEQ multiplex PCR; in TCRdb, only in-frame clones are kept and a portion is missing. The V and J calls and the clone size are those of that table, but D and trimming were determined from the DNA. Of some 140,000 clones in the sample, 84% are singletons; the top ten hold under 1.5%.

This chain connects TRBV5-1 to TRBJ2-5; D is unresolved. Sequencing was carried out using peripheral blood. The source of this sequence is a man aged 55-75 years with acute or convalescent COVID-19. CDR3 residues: CASSLGVAESLETQYF. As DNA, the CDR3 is TGCGCCAGCAGCTTGGGGGTAGCCGAGTCTTTAGAGACCCAGTACTTC.